These 25 T cell receptor beta chains share one sample of origin, sequenced in a study of ipilimumab plus nivolumab after autologous stem cell transplantation. Only in-frame clones appear in the TCRdb table, and some are missing; sequencing was by immunoSEQ multiplex PCR. The table shows around 12,000 clones, with less than 80% occurring only once. The sample was PBMCs, taken in a trial of ipilimumab plus nivolumab as post-transplant consolidation. These receptors originate from a male donor with diffuse large B-cell lymphoma.

This chain joins TRBV2 and TRBJ1-5, with TRBD1 identical over 7 bases. With V trimmed by 5 bases and J by 3 bases, 10 bases remained unmatched. The CDR3 length is 16 residues. Germline loops: CDR1 SNHLY, CDR2 FYNNEI. CDR3 residues: CASSSKYRGANQPQHF. CDR3 sequence (DNA): TGTGCCAGCAGTAGTAAGTACAGGGGAGCCAATCAGCCCCAGCATTTT.

The CDR3 DNA reads as TGTGCCAGCAGCCTTAGGGGACTTTTCAATCAGCCCCAGCATTTT. The encoded protein is CASSLRGLFNQPQHF. The V and J genes are TRBV11-3 and TRBJ1-5; a weak D match, TRBD1 (5 bases). CDR1 is SGHNT, CDR2 YENEEA, per germline. V shed 5 bases and J shed 3 bases, with 14 bases lying between them. This CDR3 has 15 amino acids.

The chain joins TRBV19 to TRBJ2-7, with D maybe TRBD2 (5 bases). The CDR3 has 14 amino acids. CDR1 is LNHDA and CDR2 is SQIVND in the germline V gene (reference sequence). Trimming stripped 4 bases from V and 2 bases from J, with 12 bases between. The DNA of the CDR3 is TGTGCCAGTAGTAGGAGGACTCGAACCTACGAGCAGTACTTC. Protein product: CASSRRTRTYEQYF.

The chain uses TRBV7-9 and TRBJ2-1, with 7 bases identical to TRBD2. Germline V gives CDR1 SEHNR, CDR2 FQNEAQ (reference sequence). The trim removed 1 base at V and 1 base at J, leaving 7 bases unmatched. The CDR3 has 17 residues. The CDR3 region is CASSLGSSGMSYNEQFF. The CDR3 coding sequence is TGTGCCAGCAGCTTAGGGTCTAGCGGTATGTCCTACAATGAGCAGTTCTTC.

V is TRBV5-1 and J is TRBJ2-5; D is perhaps TRBD1 or TRBD2 (5 bases each). CDR3 length: 14 residues. Germline values: CDR1 SGHRS, CDR2 YFSETQ. V was pared by 4 bases and J by 1 base, with 11 bases between. The CDR3 loop reads CASSTGRSQETQYF. The CDR3 nucleotides read TGCGCCAGCAGCACGGGGCGGAGCCAAGAGACCCAGTACTTC.

By sample fraction, this clone is medium-sized. V usage is TRBV6-6 and J usage is TRBJ2-7, with a possible D match to TRBD1 (6 bases). The V gene lost 10 bases and the J gene lost 3 bases, with 16 bases spanning the gap. The CDR3 is 13 residues long. The V gene's germline CDR1 is MNHNY and CDR2 SVGAGI (reference sequence). CDR3 bases: TGTGCCACCCGGGGTTGGGACAACTACGAGCAGTACTTC. It translates to CATRGWDNYEQYF.

This clone was detected only once. The chain couples TRBV7-2 to TRBJ2-7, with TRBD2 matching 7 bases. The V gene's germline CDR1 is SGHTA and CDR2 FQGNSA. The CDR3 extends over 15 amino acids. V dropped 1 base and J dropped 3; count of bases not matched to a gene: 6. The chain's CDR3 is CASSLDGTNLYEQYF. CDR3 in DNA: TGTGCCAGCAGCTTAGACGGGACTAACCTCTACGAGCAGTACTTC.

V gene TRBV7-2 combines with J gene TRBJ2-2, with unresolved D. V was clipped by 1 base and J by 0 bases, with 9 bases between them. Germline values: CDR1 SGHTA, CDR2 FQGNSA. The CDR3 sequence is 16 residues long. The CDR3, as DNA: TGTGCCAGCAGCTTAGGGTCGGCGGCGAACACCGGGGAGCTGTTTTTT. This sequence encodes CASSLGSAANTGELFF.

The rearrangement links TRBV21-1 to TRBJ2-7. TRBV21-1 is tagged as a pseudogene. CDR3 size: 15 residues. The CDR3 nucleotides read TGTGCCAGCAGCAAAGGGGCAGGGAGTAGGTACGAGCAGTACTTC. Residues: CASSKGAGSRYEQYF.

V and J are TRBV6-5 and TRBJ2-1; the D gene could be TRBD1 or TRBD2 (5 bases each). Germline CDR1 and CDR2: MNHEY and SVGAGI. The CDR3 loop spans 11 amino acids. Trimming stripped 5 bases from V and 12 bases from J, with 11 bases between. The CDR3 spells CASSTGLRQFF. DNA of the CDR3: TGTGCCAGCAGTACGGGGCTTCGGCAGTTCTTC.

Only one count was recorded for this clone. This chain links TRBV30 with TRBJ2-3, with 8 bases matching TRBD2. The CDR3 sequence is 14 residues long. V lost 0 bases to trimming and J lost 6 bases; unmatched junction nucleotides: 5. CDR1 GTSNPN and CDR2 SVGIG come from the germline V gene (reference sequence). The CDR3 DNA reads TGTGCCTGGAGTGTGTTCGGGAGGGGGGATACGCAGTATTTT. It specifies CAWSVFGRGDTQYF. Full variable domain (rest looked up from reference TRBV30 and TRBJ2-3): SQTIHQWPATLVQPVGSPLSLECTVEGTSNPNLYWYRQAAGRGLQLLFYSVGIGQISSEVPQNLSASRPQDRQFILSSKKLLLSDSGFYLCAWSVFGRGDTQYFGPGTRLTVL.

The chain links TRBV5-1 to TRBJ1-5, with D unclear. V lost 0 bases, J lost 2 bases, and 9 bases lay in between. In germline, CDR1 is SGHRS, CDR2 YFSETQ. The CDR3 runs 15 residues. The CDR3 here is CASSLGGLGNQPQHF. CDR3 sequence (DNA): TGCGCCAGCAGCTTGGGAGGGTTAGGCAATCAGCCCCAGCATTTT.

V gene TRBV30 combines with J gene TRBJ1-5, with D maybe TRBD1 (5 bases). CDR1 GTSNPN and CDR2 SVGIG come from the germline V gene (reference sequence). The CDR3 sequence is 16 residues long. Trimming left V 3 bases short and J 1 base short, with 16 bases between. As DNA, the CDR3 is TGTGCCTGGAGCCTTACGGGGACGTTGAGCAATCAGCCCCAGCATTTT. As protein: CAWSLTGTLSNQPQHF.

The CDR3 protein is CASSRDQGASGELFF. The CDR3 DNA is TGTGCCAGCAGCCGGGATCAGGGGGCCTCCGGGGAGCTGTTTTTT. This sequence joins TRBV7-6 and TRBJ2-2; the match to TRBD1 covers 8 bases. The germline V gene encodes CDR1 SGHVS and CDR2 FNYEAQ. CDR3 length equals 15 residues. The junction had 8 bases not matched to a gene; V was cut back by 5 bases and J by 6 bases.

The chain couples TRBV4-1 to TRBJ1-1; no clear D. CDR3 length: 13 residues. V was pared by 3 bases and J by 4 bases, with 9 bases between. Germline V gene sequence: CDR1 MGHRA, CDR2 YSYEKL. DNA for the CDR3: TGCGCCAGCAGCCAGGGCCAAAGCACTGAAGCTTTCTTT. Encoded protein: CASSQGQSTEAFF.

The chain joins TRBV6-1 to TRBJ1-2, with D uncertain. CDR3 size: 11 residues. Deletions cut 8 bases from V and 4 bases from J, with 8 bases between. The V gene's germline CDR1 is MNHNS and CDR2 SASEGT. For the CDR3, the DNA is TGTGCCAGCGGCCTAGCCTATGGCTACACCTTC. Amino acid sequence: CASGLAYGYTF.

This clone appeared a few times. The chain has TRBV6-5 and TRBJ1-1, with 7 positions matching TRBD1. With V trimmed by 10 bases and J by 0 bases, 8 bases remained unmatched. Germline loops: CDR1 MNHEY, CDR2 SVGAGI. This CDR3 comprises 14 residues. CDR3 amino acids: CATQTGSMNTEAFF. CDR3 nucleotide sequence: TGTGCCACCCAGACAGGGAGCATGAACACTGAAGCTTTCTTT.

V gene TRBV5-1 combines with J gene TRBJ1-1, with D perhaps TRBD1 (5 bases). V was cut by 1 base and J by 1 base, with 8 bases left in between. The CDR3 is made up of 14 amino acids. CDR1 is SGHRS, CDR2 YFSETQ, per germline. CDR3 sequence: CASSLTGPNTEAFF. For the CDR3, the DNA is TGCGCCAGCAGCTTGACAGGCCCGAACACTGAAGCTTTCTTT. Combining the CDR3 with reference TRBV5-1 and TRBJ1-1 gives the whole variable domain KAGVTQTPRYLIKTRGQQVTLSCSPISGHRSVSWYQQTPGQGLQFLFEYFSETQRNKGNFPGRFSGRQFSNSRSEMNVSTLELGDSALYLCASSLTGPNTEAFFGQGTRLTVV.

This chain connects TRBV27 to TRBJ1-2; 7 nucleotides align to TRBD1. The CDR3 has 13 residues. Per the germline V gene, CDR1 is MNHEY and CDR2 is SMNVEV (reference sequence). Trimming cost V 5 bases and J 4 bases; bases outside gene matches: 4. The CDR3 sequence: CASSVQGTYGYTF. CDR3 coding DNA: TGTGCCAGCAGTGTACAGGGGACCTATGGCTACACCTTC.

The chain combines TRBV10-3 with TRBJ1-4; D remains unclear. The germline V and J ends were trimmed by 2 bases and 5 bases, with 6 bases remaining between them. Germline CDR1 reads ENHRY; CDR2 reads SYGVKD. This CDR3 region has 13 residues. CDR3: CAISEPRNEKLFF. CDR3 nucleotide sequence: TGTGCCATCAGTGAGCCAAGGAATGAAAAACTGTTTTTT.

The chain combines TRBV5-4 with TRBJ2-7, with a possible D match to TRBD1 (6 bases). The V and J ends lost 2 bases and 4 bases respectively, with 13 bases between them. The CDR3 is 14 amino acids. Germline CDR1 reads SGHNT; CDR2 reads YYREEE (reference sequence). In DNA, the CDR3 is TGTGCCAGCAGCTTCGAGGGGGTTCAATACGAGCAGTACTTC. As protein: CASSFEGVQYEQYF.

J is TRBJ2-7 and V is TRBV29-1, with D perhaps given as TRBD1 or TRBD2 (6 bases each). Trimming left V 0 bases short and J 6 bases short, with 15 bases between. The CDR3 spans 14 residues. Germline CDR1 reads SQVTM; CDR2 reads ANQGSEA. The CDR3: CSVEDRGQGFEQYF. The CDR3, as DNA: TGCAGCGTTGAAGACCGGGGGCAGGGTTTCGAGCAGTACTTC.

V gene TRBV5-1 combines with J gene TRBJ1-1; TRBD1 matches 9 bases. The V gene end was trimmed by 4 bases and the J gene end by 0 bases; junction bases not matched to a gene: 10. This CDR3 has 17 residues. Germline loops: CDR1 SGHRS, CDR2 YFSETQ. The CDR3 loop is CASSPYGQGYMNTEAFF. DNA of the CDR3: TGCGCCAGCAGCCCTTACGGACAGGGGTATATGAACACTGAAGCTTTCTTT. Full variable domain (outside the CDR3, taken from reference TRBV5-1 and TRBJ1-1): KAGVTQTPRYLIKTRGQQVTLSCSPISGHRSVSWYQQTPGQGLQFLFEYFSETQRNKGNFPGRFSGRQFSNSRSEMNVSTLELGDSALYLCASSPYGQGYMNTEAFFGQGTRLTVV.

The V and J genes are TRBV6-5 and TRBJ1-2; 9 bases fit TRBD1. Germline loops: CDR1 MNHEY, CDR2 SVGAGI. Trimming took 9 bases from V and 7 from J; bases not matched to a gene: 15. The CDR3 loop spans 15 amino acids. The CDR3 loop reads CASVSPGTGFAGYTF. CDR3 DNA: TGTGCCAGTGTAAGTCCCGGGACAGGGTTCGCTGGCTACACCTTC.

The V and J genes are TRBV29-1 and TRBJ2-3, with 7 bases matching TRBD2. The CDR3 sequence is 13 residues long. Germline CDR1 SQVTM, CDR2 ANQGSEA. After removal of 4 bases from V and 1 base from J, the junction contained 2 bases not matched to a gene. CDR3 DNA sequence: TGCAGCGTTGTTGCGGGGGGCACAGATACGCAGTATTTT. Its translation: CSVVAGGTDTQYF.